The 32 T cell receptor beta chains below were found in one sample sequenced in a study of cytomegalovirus exposure and HLA in healthy donors (dated by TCRdb to about 2017). Libraries came from the immunoSEQ multiplex PCR assay. For the multiplex PCR, a mixture combining 60 forward primers for TCR Vbeta segments and 13 reverse primers for TCR Jbeta segments was used. Entries here come from immuneACCESS through TCRdb and include only in-frame sequences with V and J called. Some clones fail to appear in such tables; in the studies checked, an unresolved V gene covers under half of the shortfall, and the cause of the remainder is unknown. Here the sample has over 150,000 clones; 75% to 85% occur a single time. Of the sample, roughly a tenth is held by the ten largest clones. The sequenced sample consisted of PBMCs. The receptors shown here come from a man over 45 in good health and CMV-seropositive.

The V call is TRBV5-1, the J call TRBJ2-5; 9 bases align to TRBD1. The CDR3 is 16 amino acids. Looked up from germline, CDR1 is SGHRS and CDR2 is YFSETQ. The V segment lost 2 bases and the J segment 4 bases; nucleotides outside the gene matches: 9. DNA of the CDR3: TGCGCCAGCAGCTTAGTTTCGACAGGGGGTTCAGAGACCCAGTACTTC. Amino acid sequence: CASSLVSTGGSETQYF. The full variable domain, completed using reference TRBV5-1 and TRBJ2-5, is KAGVTQTPRYLIKTRGQQVTLSCSPISGHRSVSWYQQTPGQGLQFLFEYFSETQRNKGNFPGRFSGRQFSNSRSEMNVSTLELGDSALYLCASSLVSTGGSETQYFGPGTRLLVL.

The chain couples TRBV6-4 to TRBJ2-3; TRBD2 matches at 9 bases. V was pared by 0 bases and J by 1 base, with 2 bases of the junction left unmatched. CDR3 length equals 16 residues. Per germline, CDR1 MRHNA and CDR2 SNTAGT. CDR3 sequence: CASSDSASGGTDTQYF. The DNA of the CDR3 is TGTGCCAGCAGTGACTCGGCTAGCGGGGGCACAGATACGCAGTATTTT.

This clone showed up just once. The genes are TRBV28 and TRBJ2-6; TRBD2 matches 8 bases. The CDR3 loop spans 21 amino acids. Germline V gene lookup returns CDR1 MDHEN and CDR2 SYDVKM. Losses at the gene ends were 3 bases for V and 0 bases for J; bases not matched to a gene: 16. This CDR3 is CASSFLTPRGSGVSGANVLTF. CDR3 DNA: TGTGCCAGCAGTTTCCTAACCCCCCGGGGTAGCGGGGTCTCTGGGGCCAACGTCCTGACTTTC.

V and J are TRBV7-3 and TRBJ1-6; 7 positions match TRBD1. The CDR3 spans 15 residues. Germline CDR1 and CDR2: SGHTA and FQGTGA. V lost 6 bases and J lost 4; bases outside the gene matches: 6. In nucleotides, the CDR3 is TGTGCCAGCAGTCAGACAGGGACGTATAATTCACCCCTCCACTTT. Its translation: CASSQTGTYNSPLHF.

The rearrangement uses TRBV7-9 and TRBJ2-3, with a tentative D call TRBD1 (7 bases). V lost 5 bases to trimming and J lost 1 base, with 16 bases between them. The CDR3 length is 16 residues. Germline V CDR1 and CDR2: SEHNR, FQNEAQ (reference sequence). The chain's CDR3 is CASSPADREGTDTQYF. For the CDR3, the DNA is TGTGCCAGCAGCCCGGCTGACAGGGAGGGCACAGATACGCAGTATTTT. The full variable domain, completed using reference TRBV7-9 and TRBJ2-3, is DTGVSQNPRHKITKRGQNVTFRCDPISEHNRLYWYRQTLGQGPEFLTYFQNEAQLEKSRLLSDRFSAERPKGSFSTLEIQRTEQGDSAMYLCASSPADREGTDTQYFGPGTRLTVL.

The V call is TRBV15, the J call TRBJ2-7, with no clear D. Germline V gene lookup returns CDR1 LNHNV and CDR2 YYDKDF (reference sequence). Deletions cut 1 base from V and 6 bases from J, with 10 bases between. CDR3 length: 13 amino acids. CDR3 loop: CATSRGDNGEQYF. In DNA, the CDR3 is TGTGCCACCAGCAGAGGTGATAACGGCGAGCAGTACTTC.

The CDR3 DNA sequence: TGTGCCAGCAGCTTAAACACGTTTCTAGATACGCAGTATTTT. It encodes CASSLNTFLDTQYF. This chain uses TRBV11-3 with TRBJ2-3; no firm D call. The V and J ends lost 2 bases and 5 bases respectively, with 11 bases between them. There are 14 residues in the CDR3. Germline V gene data show CDR1 as SGHNT and CDR2 as YENEEA.

The chain joins TRBV6-5 to TRBJ1-6; 7 bases are shared with TRBD1. There are 15 residues in the CDR3. J lost 9 bases, V lost 8 bases, and 13 bases had no gene match. Germline-derived CDR1 and CDR2 are MNHEY and SVGAGI. The CDR3 DNA reads as TGTGCCAGCGCTCCGGGACAGCTCAGTTTTTCACCCCTCCACTTT. Its translation is CASAPGQLSFSPLHF.

The V and J genes are TRBV19 and TRBJ1-2, with 8 bases that match TRBD1. The ends lost 10 bases at V and 5 bases at J; junction bases unmatched: 9. This CDR3 contains 13 residues. CDR1 LNHDA and CDR2 SQIVND come from the germline V gene (reference sequence). The CDR3 protein is CATIDRGSYGYTF. CDR3 in DNA: TGTGCCACCATTGACAGGGGATCGTATGGCTACACCTTC.

This chain connects TRBV10-2 to TRBJ2-7; 11 bases line up with TRBD2. The V gene's germline CDR1 is WSHSY and CDR2 SAAADI. This CDR3 is 15 amino acids long. J was trimmed by 7 bases and V by 5 bases; bases with no gene match: 10. CDR3 sequence (DNA): TGCGCCAGCAGTCCTGGACTAGCGGGTGACGATGAGCAGTACTTC. This codes for CASSPGLAGDDEQYF.

The chain recombines TRBV5-6 with TRBJ2-5; D might be TRBD1 (6 bases). Trimming removed 3 bases from V and 4 bases from J, with 10 bases in between. The length of the CDR3 is 13 residues. CDR1 and CDR2 (germline): SGHDT, YYEEEE. CDR3 region: CASSSGHTETQYF. CDR3 sequence (DNA): TGTGCCAGCAGCTCGGGACATACAGAGACCCAGTACTTC.

This chain uses TRBV5-4 with TRBJ2-3, with D perhaps matching TRBD2 (5 bases). V dropped 3 bases and J dropped 7 bases, with 24 bases sitting between them. Looked up from germline, CDR1 is SGHNT and CDR2 is YYREEE (reference sequence). The CDR3 has 17 amino acids. The DNA for the CDR3 is TGTGCCAGCAGCTCGGGCGGTGCTAGCTCCACCGGCTATACGCAGTATTTT. As protein: CASSSGGASSTGYTQYF.

The J gene is TRBJ2-5, the V gene TRBV4-2; TRBD2 agrees at 12 bases. Germline V gene data show CDR1 as LGHNA and CDR2 as YNFKEQ. V shed 4 bases and J 3 bases; nucleotides not matched to a gene: 0. There are 14 residues in the CDR3. The CDR3 loop reads CASSRTSGEETQYF. CDR3 DNA: TGTGCCAGCAGCCGGACTAGCGGGGAAGAGACCCAGTACTTC.

The chain joins TRBV25-1 to TRBJ2-5, with 9 bases fitting TRBD2. Unmatched junction bases numbered 6, after V lost 3 bases and J lost 4 bases. The CDR3 extends over 15 amino acids. Germline V gene sequence: CDR1 MGHDK, CDR2 SYGVNS. The CDR3 region has the DNA TGTGCCAGCAGTGAGGGGGCGGGGGGGCCAGAGACCCAGTACTTC. Encoded protein: CASSEGAGGPETQYF.

The V call is TRBV29-1, the J call TRBJ2-7, with a weak D call TRBD2 (5 bases). Per germline, CDR1 SQVTM and CDR2 ANQGSEA. V was shortened by 3 bases and J by 0 bases, with 9 bases between the two germline ends. The CDR3 consists of 13 residues. The chain's CDR3 is CSVDGRDSYEQYF. For the CDR3, the DNA is TGCAGCGTTGATGGACGGGACTCCTACGAGCAGTACTTC.

V gene TRBV6-5 combines with J gene TRBJ2-5, with 7 positions matching TRBD1. The V gene's germline CDR1 is MNHEY and CDR2 SVGAGI. V gave up 2 bases and J gave up 11 bases; unmatched junction bases: 11. The CDR3 covers 14 residues. Here the CDR3 DNA reads TGTGCCAGCAGTTACAATCAGGGGGTTCAAGAGCAGTACTTC. Translation: CASSYNQGVQEQYF.

This clone was observed a handful of times. The chain carries TRBV5-4 and TRBJ2-2; D possibly corresponds to TRBD2 (6 bases). V was shortened by 3 bases and J by 5 bases, with 8 bases between the two germline ends. Per the germline V gene, CDR1 is SGHNT and CDR2 is YYREEE (reference sequence). The CDR3 consists of 13 residues. CDR3 bases: TGTGCCAGCAGCTCAGGGACTACCGGGGAGCTGTTTTTT. This encodes CASSSGTTGELFF.

Points on this clone: The same CDR3 is also encoded by other DNA sequences in this sample. The chain links TRBV19 to TRBJ1-5; no firm D call. Trimming took 2 bases from V and 1 from J, leaving 3 bases between them. The CDR3 totals 13 residues. CDR1 and CDR2 (germline): LNHDA, SQIVND (reference sequence). The CDR3 DNA sequence: TGTGCCAGTAGTATACAGAGCAATCAGCCCCAGCATTTT. As protein: CASSIQSNQPQHF.

The gene calls are TRBV5-4 and TRBJ2-7, with unresolved D. The V and J ends lost 1 base and 2 bases respectively, with 10 bases between them. CDR3 size: 14 residues. The germline gives CDR1 SGHNT, CDR2 YYREEE (reference sequence). The DNA of the CDR3 is TGTGCCAGCAGCTTGAGTCACGGAGCCTACGAGCAGTACTTC. Translated: CASSLSHGAYEQYF.

This chain links TRBV19 with TRBJ2-5, with 9 nucleotides matching TRBD1. The CDR3 extends over 14 amino acids. J lost 3 bases, V lost 3 bases, and 2 bases had no gene match. Germline values: CDR1 LNHDA, CDR2 SQIVND (reference sequence). The DNA for the CDR3 is TGTGCCAGTAGTATCCGGACAGGGGAAGAGACCCAGTACTTC. Translated, it gives CASSIRTGEETQYF. The full variable domain, with the rest looked up from reference TRBV19 and TRBJ2-5, is DGGITQSPKYLFRKEGQNVTLSCEQNLNHDAMYWYRQDPGQGLRLIYYSQIVNDFQKGDIAEGYSVSREKKESFPLTVTSAQKNPTAFYLCASSIRTGEETQYFGPGTRLLVL.

This rearrangement joins TRBV28 to TRBJ1-5; 12 nucleotides match TRBD1. The CDR3 is 17 amino acids. With V trimmed by 8 bases and J by 4 bases, 12 bases remained unmatched. Germline CDR1 and CDR2: MDHEN and SYDVKM. DNA for the CDR3: TGTGCCAGCGACCAATCGGGACAGGGGGCCCCTAATCAGCCCCAGCATTTT. As protein: CASDQSGQGAPNQPQHF.

This chain joins TRBV6-1 and TRBJ1-4; the match to TRBD1 covers 7 bases. Germline V gene sequence: CDR1 MNHNS, CDR2 SASEGT. After removal of 7 bases from V and 6 bases from J, the junction contained 11 bases not matched to a gene. The CDR3 totals 15 residues. CDR3 nucleotide sequence: TGTGCCAGCAACGAACAGGGGTTAAGGGATGAAAAACTGTTTTTT. Residues: CASNEQGLRDEKLFF.

The CDR3 nucleotides are TGTGCCAGCAGCCCCCGGGAAGAACTCGGGAGCACTGAAGCTTTCTTT. This sequence encodes CASSPREELGSTEAFF. The chain links TRBV7-6 to TRBJ1-1; D is undetermined. CDR1 and CDR2 (germline): SGHVS, FNYEAQ. This CDR3 spans 16 amino acids. The germline V and J ends were trimmed by 5 bases and 4 bases, with 20 bases remaining between them. Supplemented by reference TRBV7-6 and TRBJ1-1, the full variable domain reads GAGVSQSPRYKVTKRGQDVALRCDPISGHVSLYWYRQALGQGPEFLTYFNYEAQQDKSGLPNDRFSAERPEGSISTLTIQRTEQRDSAMYRCASSPREELGSTEAFFGQGTRLTVV.

This rearrangement joins TRBV5-1 to TRBJ2-1; 10 bases align to TRBD2. The trim removed 0 bases at V and 8 bases at J, leaving 8 bases unmatched. The CDR3 has 16 residues. Germline assignment: CDR1 SGHRS and CDR2 YFSETQ. The CDR3 DNA reads TGCGCCAGCAGCTTGGATTTTAGCGGGGGGAGAGATGAGCAGTTCTTC. Its protein is CASSLDFSGGRDEQFF.

The chain combines TRBV10-3 with TRBJ2-5; 8 bases align to TRBD1. V lost 9 bases and J lost 5; bases outside the gene matches: 14. The CDR3 extends over 15 amino acids. CDR1 ENHRY and CDR2 SYGVKD come from the germline V gene. CDR3 loop: CAIGTGLPTGETQYF. For the CDR3, the DNA is TGTGCCATTGGGACAGGTCTTCCAACGGGGGAGACCCAGTACTTC.

The chain recombines TRBV2 with TRBJ2-1; 12 positions agree with TRBD2. The J segment lost 8 bases and the V segment lost 6 bases, leaving 11 bases of the junction unmatched. The CDR3 contains 16 residues. Germline V gene lookup returns CDR1 SNHLY and CDR2 FYNNEI. The CDR3 DNA is TGTGCCAGCAGATTCCCCGGACTAGCGGGGATGGATGAGCAGTTCTTC. Translated, it gives CASRFPGLAGMDEQFF.

V is TRBV15 and J is TRBJ1-1; no firm D call. Germline lookup yields CDR1 LNHNV and CDR2 YYDKDF (reference sequence). The CDR3 sequence is 15 residues long. Trimming took 0 bases from V and 2 from J, leaving 10 bases between them. The CDR3 here is CATSRDRGRNTEAFF. The CDR3 DNA reads TGTGCCACCAGCAGAGATCGAGGTAGAAACACTGAAGCTTTCTTT.

The chain uses TRBV4-2 and TRBJ2-3; D possibly corresponds to TRBD1 (7 bases). The CDR3 consists of 16 residues. V was clipped by 2 bases and J by 4 bases, with 16 bases between them. CDR1 is LGHNA, CDR2 YNFKEQ, per germline. The CDR3 sequence: CASSQTTQGGADTQYF. CDR3 sequence (DNA): TGTGCCAGCAGCCAAACCACGCAGGGGGGCGCAGATACGCAGTATTTT.

V is TRBV6-6 and J is TRBJ1-2, with D maybe TRBD1 (6 bases). The CDR3 runs to 15 residues. In germline, CDR1 is MNHNY, CDR2 SVGAGI (reference sequence). The V end lost 7 bases, the J end lost 4 bases, and 19 bases lay between the germline ends. CDR3 region: CASMRGAQISYGYTF. The CDR3 DNA is TGTGCCAGCATGCGGGGGGCGCAGATAAGCTATGGCTACACCTTC.

The chain combines TRBV2 with TRBJ2-5; no clear D gene. Germline CDR1 and CDR2: SNHLY and FYNNEI. CDR3 length: 12 amino acids. V shed 6 bases and J shed 2 bases, with 7 bases lying between them. The CDR3 nucleotides are TGTGCCAGCAGGAACATTCAAGAGACCCAGTACTTC. It specifies CASRNIQETQYF.

V usage is TRBV9 and J usage is TRBJ1-3; D may be TRBD1 (5 bases). The CDR3 loop spans 13 amino acids. In germline, CDR1 is SGDLS, CDR2 YYNGEE. V was trimmed by 10 bases and J by 1 base, leaving 12 bases between them. CDR3 protein: CASARASGNTIYF. CDR3 DNA sequence: TGTGCCTCAGCCAGGGCTTCTGGAAACACCATATATTTT.

This chain joins TRBV27 and TRBJ1-2; D is unclear. V was trimmed by 1 base and J by 4 bases, leaving 13 bases between them. The germline gives CDR1 MNHEY, CDR2 SMNVEV (reference sequence). The CDR3 totals 15 residues. DNA of the CDR3: TGTGCCAGCAGTTTATACCCTAAAGGAGCCTATGGCTACACCTTC. Translating it yields CASSLYPKGAYGYTF.